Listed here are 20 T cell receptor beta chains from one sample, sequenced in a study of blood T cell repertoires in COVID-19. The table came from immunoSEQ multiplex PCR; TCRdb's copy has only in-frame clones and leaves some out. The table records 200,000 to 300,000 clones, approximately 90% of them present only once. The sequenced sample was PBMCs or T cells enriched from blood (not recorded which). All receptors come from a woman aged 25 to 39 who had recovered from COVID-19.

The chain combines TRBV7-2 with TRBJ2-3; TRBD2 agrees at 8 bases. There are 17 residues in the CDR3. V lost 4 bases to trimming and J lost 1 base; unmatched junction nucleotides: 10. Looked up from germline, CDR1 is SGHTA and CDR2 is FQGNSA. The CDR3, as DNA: TGTGCCAGCAGCTCCCCTGGGGCGGGACTAGGCACAGATACGCAGTATTTT. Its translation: CASSSPGAGLGTDTQYF.

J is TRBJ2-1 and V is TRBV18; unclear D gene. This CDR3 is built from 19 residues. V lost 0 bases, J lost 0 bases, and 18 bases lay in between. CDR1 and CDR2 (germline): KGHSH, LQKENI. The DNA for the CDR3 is TGTGCCAGCTCACCACCAAAAGTGAATGCGTTGAGCTCCTACAATGAGCAGTTCTTC. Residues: CASSPPKVNALSSYNEQFF.

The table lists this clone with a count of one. CDR3 in amino acids: CASSVDSGITTYEQYF. The CDR3 DNA is TGTGCCAGCAGCGTAGATAGCGGGATCACTACCTACGAGCAGTACTTC. This chain links TRBV9 with TRBJ2-7; TRBD2 agrees at 8 bases. In germline, CDR1 is SGDLS, CDR2 YYNGEE. This CDR3 has 16 residues. V dropped 0 bases and J dropped 2; count of bases not matched to a gene: 7.

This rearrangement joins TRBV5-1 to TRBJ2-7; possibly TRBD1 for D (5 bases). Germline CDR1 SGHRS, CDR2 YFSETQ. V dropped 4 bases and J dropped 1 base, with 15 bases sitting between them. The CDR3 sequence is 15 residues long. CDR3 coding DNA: TGCGCCAGCAGCCCCGGACACGGGCAGTCCTACGAGCAGTACTTC. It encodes CASSPGHGQSYEQYF.

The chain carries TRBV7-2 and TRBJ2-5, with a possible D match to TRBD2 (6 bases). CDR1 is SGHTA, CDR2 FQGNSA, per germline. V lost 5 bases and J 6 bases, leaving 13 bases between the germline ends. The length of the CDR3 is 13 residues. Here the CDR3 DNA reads TGTGCCAGCAGCATGCCAGGCGGGAAGACCCAGTACTTC. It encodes CASSMPGGKTQYF.

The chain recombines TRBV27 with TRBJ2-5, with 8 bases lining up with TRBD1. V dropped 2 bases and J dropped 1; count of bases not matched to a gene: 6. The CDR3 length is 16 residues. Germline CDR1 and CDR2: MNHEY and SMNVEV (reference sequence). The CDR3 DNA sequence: TGTGCCAGCAGTTTACAGGGGGCGGGCCCCCAAGAGACCCAGTACTTC. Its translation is CASSLQGAGPQETQYF.

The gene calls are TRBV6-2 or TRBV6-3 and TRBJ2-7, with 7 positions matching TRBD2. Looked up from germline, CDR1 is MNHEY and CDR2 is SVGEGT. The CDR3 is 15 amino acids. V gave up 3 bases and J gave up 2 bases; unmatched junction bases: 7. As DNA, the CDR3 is TGTGCCAGCAGTTATCCTAGCGGAATCGCCTACGAGCAGTACTTC. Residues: CASSYPSGIAYEQYF.

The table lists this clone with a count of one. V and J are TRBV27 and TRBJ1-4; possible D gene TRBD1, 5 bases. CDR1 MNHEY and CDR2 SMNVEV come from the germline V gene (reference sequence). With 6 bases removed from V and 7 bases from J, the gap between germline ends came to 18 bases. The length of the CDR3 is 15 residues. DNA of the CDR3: TGTGCCAGCAGCCCCACTTTGGGGGGTGTTGAAAAACTGTTTTTT. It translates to CASSPTLGGVEKLFF.

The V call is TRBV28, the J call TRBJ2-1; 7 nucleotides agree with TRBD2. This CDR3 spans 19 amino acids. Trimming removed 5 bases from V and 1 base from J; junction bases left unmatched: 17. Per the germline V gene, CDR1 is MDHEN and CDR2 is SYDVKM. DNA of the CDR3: TGTGCCAGCAGTACCGCCCAATCTCAGCGGGGACTATCCTACAATGAGCAGTTCTTC. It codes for CASSTAQSQRGLSYNEQFF.

The CDR3 protein is CASSETGVAYEQYF. CDR3 bases: TGTGCCAGCAGTGAGACAGGGGTCGCCTACGAGCAGTACTTC. The chain recombines TRBV28 with TRBJ2-7; the match to TRBD1 covers 8 bases. After removal of 5 bases from V and 2 bases from J, the junction contained 5 bases not matched to a gene. Germline V gives CDR1 MDHEN, CDR2 SYDVKM. The CDR3 covers 14 residues.

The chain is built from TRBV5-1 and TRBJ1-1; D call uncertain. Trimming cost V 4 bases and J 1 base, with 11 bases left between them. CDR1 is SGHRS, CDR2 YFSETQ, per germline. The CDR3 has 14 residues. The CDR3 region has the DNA TGCGCCAGCAGCCGATCCGACACGAACACTGAAGCTTTCTTT. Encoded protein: CASSRSDTNTEAFF.

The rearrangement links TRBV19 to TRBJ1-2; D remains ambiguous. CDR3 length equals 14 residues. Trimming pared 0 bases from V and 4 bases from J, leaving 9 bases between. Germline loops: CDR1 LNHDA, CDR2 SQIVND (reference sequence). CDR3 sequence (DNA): TGTGCCAGTAGTATAGACCAGTTTACCTATGGCTACACCTTC. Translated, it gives CASSIDQFTYGYTF.

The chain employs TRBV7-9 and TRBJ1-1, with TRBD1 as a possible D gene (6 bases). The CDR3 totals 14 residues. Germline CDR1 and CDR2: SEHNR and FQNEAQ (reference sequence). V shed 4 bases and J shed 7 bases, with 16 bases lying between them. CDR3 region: CASSSNGQPVEAFF. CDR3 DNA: TGTGCCAGCAGCTCAAATGGACAGCCAGTTGAAGCTTTCTTT.

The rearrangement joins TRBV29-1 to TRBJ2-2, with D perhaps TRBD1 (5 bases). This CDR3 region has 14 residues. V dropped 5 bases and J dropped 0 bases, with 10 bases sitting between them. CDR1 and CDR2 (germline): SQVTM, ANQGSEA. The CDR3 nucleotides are TGCAGCGTTCGACGACAGACGAACACCGGGGAGCTGTTTTTT. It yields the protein CSVRRQTNTGELFF.

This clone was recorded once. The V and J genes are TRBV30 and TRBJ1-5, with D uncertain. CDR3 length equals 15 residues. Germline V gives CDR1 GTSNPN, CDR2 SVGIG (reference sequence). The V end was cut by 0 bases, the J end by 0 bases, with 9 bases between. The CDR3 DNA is TGTGCCTGGAGTGTCGGAGCACTTAGCAATCAGCCCCAGCATTTT. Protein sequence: CAWSVGALSNQPQHF.

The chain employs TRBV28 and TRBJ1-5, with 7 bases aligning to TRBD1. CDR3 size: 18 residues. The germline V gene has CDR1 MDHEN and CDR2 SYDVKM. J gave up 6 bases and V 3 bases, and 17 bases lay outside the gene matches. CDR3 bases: TGTGCCAGCAGTTTGATACAGGGGTTTTTAGCCCCCAGTCAGCCCCAGCATTTT. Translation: CASSLIQGFLAPSQPQHF.

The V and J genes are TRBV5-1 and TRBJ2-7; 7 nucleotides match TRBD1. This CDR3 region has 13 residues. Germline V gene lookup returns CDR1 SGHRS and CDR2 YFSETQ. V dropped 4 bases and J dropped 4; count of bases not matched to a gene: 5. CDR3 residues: CASSPQGVYEQYF. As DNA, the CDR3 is TGCGCCAGCAGCCCCCAGGGGGTGTACGAGCAGTACTTC.

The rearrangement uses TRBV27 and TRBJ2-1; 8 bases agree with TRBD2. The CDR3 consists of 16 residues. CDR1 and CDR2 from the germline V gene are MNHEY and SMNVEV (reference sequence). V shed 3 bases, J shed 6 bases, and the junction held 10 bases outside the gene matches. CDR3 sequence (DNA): TGTGCCAGCAGTTTCTCGAGCGGGAGCACCTCCAATGAGCAGTTCTTC. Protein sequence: CASSFSSGSTSNEQFF.

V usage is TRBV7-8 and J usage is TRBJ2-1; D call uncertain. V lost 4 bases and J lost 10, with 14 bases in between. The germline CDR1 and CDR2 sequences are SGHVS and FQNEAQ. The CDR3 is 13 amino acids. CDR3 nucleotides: TGTGCCAGCAGCTGGAAAGGAAACGGGGAGCAGTTCTTC. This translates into CASSWKGNGEQFF.

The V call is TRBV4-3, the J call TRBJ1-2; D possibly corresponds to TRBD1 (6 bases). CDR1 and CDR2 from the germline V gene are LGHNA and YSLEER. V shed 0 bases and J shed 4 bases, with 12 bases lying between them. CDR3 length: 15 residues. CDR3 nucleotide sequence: TGCGCCAGCAGCCAAGATATAGGACAGAGCTATGGCTACACCTTC. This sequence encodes CASSQDIGQSYGYTF.